These T cell receptor beta chains were read from a single sample in a study of cytomegalovirus exposure and HLA in healthy donors. Sequenced by immunoSEQ multiplex PCR; TCRdb stores in-frame clones only, minus some. Of 200,000 to 250,000 clones listed, 65% to 75% are singletons. The sequencing input was PBMCs. These TCRs come from a woman in her twenties or thirties in good health and CMV-seronegative. CDR3s include the opening cysteine and the closing phenylalanine or tryptophan. A D gene is named only where the DNA matches it firmly. Not all rows give a size; the values are once, few, many and, for expanded clones, a class.

D	V	size	J	DNA	CDR3
.	TRBV10-3	few	TRBJ2-5	TGTGCCATCGGAGCGGGAGAGACCCAGTACTTC	CAIGAGETQYF
.	TRBV7-9	.	TRBJ2-7	TGTTCCAGCAGCTTAGTAAAGGGGAAGGTGGGCGAGCAGTACTTC	CSSSLVKGKVGEQYF
.	TRBV19	.	TRBJ2-7	TGTGCCAGTAGTATAGGTCTAGTTCCGGGCTACGAGCAGTACTTC	CASSIGLVPGYEQYF
TRBD1	TRBV29-1	.	TRBJ1-5	TGCAGCGTCTCAGGGGACAGTAAGAATCAGCCCCAGCATTTT	CSVSGDSKNQPQHF
.	TRBV7-7	.	TRBJ2-7	TGTGCTAGCAGCTTAGGCGACAGTTACGAGCAGTACTTC	CASSLGDSYEQYF
.	TRBV5-1	.	TRBJ2-1	TGCGCCAGCAGCTTGGTTGTCAGTTACAATGAGCAGTTCTTC	CASSLVVSYNEQFF
TRBD2	TRBV5-1	.	TRBJ2-1	TGCGCCAGCAGCTTGGATCTAGCGGGCGATGAGCAGTTCTTC	CASSLDLAGDEQFF
.	TRBV5-1	.	TRBJ2-1	TGCGCCAGCAGCGTAGGGACTCCAGGCTCCTACAATGAGCAGTTCTTC	CASSVGTPGSYNEQFF
.	TRBV6-1	.	TRBJ1-3	TGTGCCAGCAGACAGGGACCTGGAAACACCATATATTTT	CASRQGPGNTIYF
TRBD1	TRBV10-2	.	TRBJ1-5	TGCGCCAGCAGTAGACAGGGGGCGGACAATCAGCCCCAGCATTTT	CASSRQGADNQPQHF
TRBD2	TRBV19	once	TRBJ2-3	TGTGCCAGTAGTACAGGGACTAGCGGGGGGAAGGCTCGCTACACAGATACGCAGTATTTT	CASSTGTSGGKARYTDTQYF
TRBD2	TRBV5-1	once	TRBJ2-1	TGCGCCAGCAGCCAGTGGGGGGAGGGCCGGAACAATGAGCAGTTCTTC	CASSQWGEGRNNEQFF
TRBD2	TRBV4-2	.	TRBJ2-5	TGTGCCAGCAGCCAAGTTTTCAGCGGGGAAGAGACCCAGTACTTC	CASSQVFSGEETQYF
.	TRBV7-7	.	TRBJ1-4	TGTGCTAGCGGCCCGAGGACATCTAATGAAAAACTGTTTTTT	CASGPRTSNEKLFF
.	TRBV28	.	TRBJ1-1	TGTGCCAGCAGTTTCCACCTAGGGGCCACTGAAGCTTTCTTT	CASSFHLGATEAFF
TRBD1	TRBV6-1	.	TRBJ1-6	TGTGCCAGCAGTGGGACAGGGGAATACGTTAATTCACCCCTCCACTTT	CASSGTGEYVNSPLHF
.	TRBV4-1	.	TRBJ2-1	TGCGCCAGCAGCCAAGTTGGGAGAAGGCAAGAACAGTTCTTC	CASSQVGRRQEQFF
TRBD1	TRBV18	.	TRBJ2-1	TGTGCCAGCTCGCGCGACAGGGAAAATGAGCAGTTCTTC	CASSRDRENEQFF
TRBD2	TRBV5-5	.	TRBJ2-2	TGTGCCAGCAGCACCGGGACTACCGTCACCGGGGAGCTGTTTTTT	CASSTGTTVTGELFF
.	TRBV11-2	.	TRBJ1-2	TGTGCCAGCAGCTTAAGGGGGGGTAGGGATGGCTACACCTTC	CASSLRGGRDGYTF
.	TRBV9	.	TRBJ2-1	TGTGCCAGCAACGGGGGAGGCTCCTACAATGAGCAGTTCTTC	CASNGGGSYNEQFF
TRBD1	TRBV5-1	.	TRBJ1-5	TGCGCCAGCAGCTGGACAGGAAATAGCAATCAGCCCCAGCATTTT	CASSWTGNSNQPQHF
TRBD2	TRBV5-6	.	TRBJ2-3	TGTGCCAGCAGCTTACTTAGCGGGGGGACAGATACGCAGTATTTT	CASSLLSGGTDTQYF
TRBD2	TRBV6-1	.	TRBJ2-5	TGTGCCAGCAGTGAAGGGACTAGCGGGGGACAAGAGACCCAGTACTTC	CASSEGTSGGQETQYF
TRBD2	TRBV6-5	.	TRBJ2-1	TGTGCCAGCAGTTATCCCCGGACTAGCGGGGGGAATGAGCAGTTCTTC	CASSYPRTSGGNEQFF
TRBD2	TRBV5-6	.	TRBJ2-7	TGTGCCGGCAGCATAGGACTAGAGGCCGAGCAGTACTTC	CAGSIGLEAEQYF
TRBD1	TRBV10-3	.	TRBJ1-2	TGTGCCATCAGCATGGGGACAGAGGGTGGCTACACCTTC	CAISMGTEGGYTF
.	TRBV11-2	.	TRBJ2-1	TGTGCCAGCAGCTTAGGGCTGAACAATGAGCAGTTCTTC	CASSLGLNNEQFF
.	TRBV6-4	.	TRBJ1-1	TGTGCCAGCAGACCCCGAGGGGGGAACACTGAAGCTTTCTTT	CASRPRGGNTEAFF
TRBD1	TRBV6-5	.	TRBJ1-6	TGTGCCAGCAGCCCGACAGGGGGCAATTCACCCCTCCACTTT	CASSPTGGNSPLHF
.	TRBV5-1	.	TRBJ1-5	TGCGCCAGCACCGAGACGGGGTTAAGCAATCAGCCCCAGCATTTT	CASTETGLSNQPQHF
.	TRBV6-1	.	TRBJ2-4	TGTGCCAGCAGTGAAGATAGCAGGGGGGTCACTCAGTACTTC	CASSEDSRGVTQYF
.	TRBV27	.	TRBJ2-2	TGTGCCAGCGCCTTCAGCACCGGGGAGCTGTTTTTT	CASAFSTGELFF
TRBD2	TRBV5-6	.	TRBJ2-7	TGTGCCAGCAGCTTGCCCGCTAGACTAGCGGGACAGTACGAGCAGTACTTC	CASSLPARLAGQYEQYF
.	TRBV18	.	TRBJ2-3	TGTGCCAGCTCACCACTTCAACAGACCCCAGATACGCAGTATTTT	CASSPLQQTPDTQYF
.	TRBV29-1	.	TRBJ1-2	TGCAGCGTGGGGCCTTCAGCAAACTATGGCTACACCTTC	CSVGPSANYGYTF
.	TRBV7-3	.	TRBJ2-7	TGTGCCAGCAGCTTAAAAGAGGGATCCGAGCAGTACTTC	CASSLKEGSEQYF
.	TRBV2	once	TRBJ1-6	TGTGCCAGCAGTAACTACGGGTCCTATAATTCACCCCTCCACTTT	CASSNYGSYNSPLHF
.	TRBV30	.	TRBJ1-2	TGTGCCTGGAGTGTACTGGCGGGGAGGGGCTACACCTTC	CAWSVLAGRGYTF
TRBD1	TRBV29-1	.	TRBJ1-2	TGCAGCGTGGGGACAGGGGGCGTAAATGACTATGGCTACACCTTC	CSVGTGGVNDYGYTF
.	TRBV5-1	.	TRBJ1-1	TGCGCCAGCAGCCAGGGGAACACTGAAGCTTTCTTT	CASSQGNTEAFF
TRBD2	TRBV10-3	.	TRBJ2-1	TGTGCCATCAGTGTCGGCGGGGGGGCCTCTGGTGAGCAGTTCTTC	CAISVGGGASGEQFF
TRBD1	TRBV2	once	TRBJ1-1	TGTGCCAGCAGCCCGGGACAGTCGTTGAACACTGAAGCTTTCTTT	CASSPGQSLNTEAFF
.	TRBV19	once	TRBJ2-2	TGTGCCAGTAGTATGGTGACTGTGAACACCGGGGAGCTGTTTTTT	CASSMVTVNTGELFF
TRBD1	TRBV19	once	TRBJ1-2	TGTGCCAGTAGTATCAAACAGGGGGCCTATGGCTACACCTTC	CASSIKQGAYGYTF
TRBD1	TRBV10-3	.	TRBJ1-1	TGTGCCATCAACGGGGACAGGTTAACTGAAGCTTTCTTT	CAINGDRLTEAFF
.	TRBV6-5	.	TRBJ1-2	TGTGCCAGCAGTTACGGAGGGACTCCGGGTGGCTACACCTTC	CASSYGGTPGGYTF
TRBD1	TRBV5-8	.	TRBJ1-1	TGTGCCAGCAGCCACTCCCGGGACCAGGGGGGAGCTTTCTTT	CASSHSRDQGGAFF